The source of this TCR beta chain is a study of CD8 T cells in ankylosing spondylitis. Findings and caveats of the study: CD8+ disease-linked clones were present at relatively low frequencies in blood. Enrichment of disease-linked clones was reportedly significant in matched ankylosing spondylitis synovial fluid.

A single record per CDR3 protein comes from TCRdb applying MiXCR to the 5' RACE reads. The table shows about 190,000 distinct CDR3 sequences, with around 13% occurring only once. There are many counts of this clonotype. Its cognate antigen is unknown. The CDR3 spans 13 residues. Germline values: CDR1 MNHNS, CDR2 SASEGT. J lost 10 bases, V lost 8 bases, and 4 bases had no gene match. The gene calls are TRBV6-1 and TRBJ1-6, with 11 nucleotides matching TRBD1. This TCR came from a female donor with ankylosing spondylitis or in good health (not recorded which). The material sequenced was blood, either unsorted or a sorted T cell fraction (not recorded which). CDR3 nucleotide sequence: TGTGCCAGCGGGACAGGGGGTCAATCACCCCTCCACTTT. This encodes CASGTGGQSPLHF.